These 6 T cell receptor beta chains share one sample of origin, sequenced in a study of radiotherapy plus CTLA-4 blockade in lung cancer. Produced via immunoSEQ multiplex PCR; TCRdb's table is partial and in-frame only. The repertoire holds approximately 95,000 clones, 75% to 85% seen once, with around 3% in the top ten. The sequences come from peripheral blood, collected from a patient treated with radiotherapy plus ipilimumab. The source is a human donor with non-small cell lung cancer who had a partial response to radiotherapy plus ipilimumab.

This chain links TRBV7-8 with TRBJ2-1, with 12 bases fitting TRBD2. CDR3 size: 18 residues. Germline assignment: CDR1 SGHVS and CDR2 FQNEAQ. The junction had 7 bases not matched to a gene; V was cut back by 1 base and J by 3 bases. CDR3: CASSLGTSGERYYNEQFF. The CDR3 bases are TGTGCCAGCAGCTTAGGGACTAGCGGGGAGCGGTACTACAATGAGCAGTTCTTC.

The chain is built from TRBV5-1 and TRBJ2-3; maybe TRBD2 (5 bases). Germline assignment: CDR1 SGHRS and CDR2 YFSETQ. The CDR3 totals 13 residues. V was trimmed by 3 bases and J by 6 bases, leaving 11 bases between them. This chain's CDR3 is CASSSLGPDTQYF. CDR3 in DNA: TGCGCCAGCAGCTCACTAGGACCTGATACGCAGTATTTT.

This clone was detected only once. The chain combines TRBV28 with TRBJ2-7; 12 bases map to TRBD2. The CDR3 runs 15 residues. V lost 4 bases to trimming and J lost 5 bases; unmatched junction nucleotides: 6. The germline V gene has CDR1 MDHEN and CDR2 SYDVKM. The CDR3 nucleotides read TGTGCCAGCAGTTCCCTAGCGGGAGGGTTCGACGAGCAGTACTTC. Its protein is CASSSLAGGFDEQYF.

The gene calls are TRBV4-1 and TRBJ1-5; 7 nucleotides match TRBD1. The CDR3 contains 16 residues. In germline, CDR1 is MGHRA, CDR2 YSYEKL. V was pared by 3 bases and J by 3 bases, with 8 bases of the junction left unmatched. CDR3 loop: CASSHADRDINQPQHF. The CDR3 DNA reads TGCGCCAGCAGCCATGCCGACAGGGATATCAATCAGCCCCAGCATTTT.

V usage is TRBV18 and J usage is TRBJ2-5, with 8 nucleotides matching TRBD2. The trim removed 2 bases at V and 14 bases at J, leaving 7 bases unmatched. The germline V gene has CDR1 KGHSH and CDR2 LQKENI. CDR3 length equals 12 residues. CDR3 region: CASSPGAREGYF. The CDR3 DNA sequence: TGTGCCAGCTCACCAGGGGCCCGGGAGGGTTACTTC. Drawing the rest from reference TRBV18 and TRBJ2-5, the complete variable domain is NAGVMQNPRHLVRRRGQEARLRCSPMKGHSHVYWYRQLPEEGLKFMVYLQKENIIDESGMPKERFSAEFPKEGPSILRIQQVVRGDSAAYFCASSPGAREGYFGPGTRLLVL.

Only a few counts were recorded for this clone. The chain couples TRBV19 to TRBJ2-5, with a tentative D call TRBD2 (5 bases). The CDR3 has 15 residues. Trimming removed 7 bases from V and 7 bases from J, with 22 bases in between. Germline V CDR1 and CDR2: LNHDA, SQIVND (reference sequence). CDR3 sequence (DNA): TGTGCCAGTACCGATGAGCCGAGGCCAGAGGGGACCCAGTACTTC. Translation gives CASTDEPRPEGTQYF.